These T cell receptor beta chains were read from a single sample in a study of blood T cell repertoires in COVID-19. Sequencing was performed with immunoSEQ multiplex PCR; in TCRdb, only in-frame clones are kept and a portion is missing. The top ten clones hold under 7% of a sample with hundreds of thousands of clones, roughly nine tenths of them seen once. The sample taken for sequencing was PBMCs or T cells enriched from blood (not recorded which). These receptors were collected from a middle-aged woman who had recovered from COVID-19. Each CDR3 is given with its conserved first and last residue. A D gene is named only where the DNA matches it firmly.

v_gene	d_gene	j_gene	CDR3aa
TRBV7-2	TRBD1	TRBJ1-1	CASSLVGQGEAFF
TRBV12-3/TRBV12-4	.	TRBJ2-1	CASRGTWANEQFF
TRBV7-2	.	TRBJ1-4	CASSLVGGGVEKLFF
TRBV5-1	.	TRBJ2-7	CASSSTLGGQPGAIRVEQYF
TRBV6-1	.	TRBJ2-3	CASSEVGRTTDTQYF
TRBV10-2	.	TRBJ1-6	CASSEGVSHSPLHF
TRBV6-5	TRBD2	TRBJ2-7	CASNAGGEQYF
TRBV14	TRBD1	TRBJ2-2	CASSRDRGNTGELFF
TRBV6-5	.	TRBJ1-6	CASRREGGLDSPLHF
TRBV6-1	.	TRBJ1-1	CASSDAGLGHTEAFF
TRBV27	.	TRBJ2-7	CASSSHNPSSYEQYF
TRBV27	.	TRBJ2-7	CASSPQAGTPYEQYF
TRBV10-3	TRBD2	TRBJ2-7	CAISDPRGGRRTYEQYF
TRBV27	.	TRBJ2-3	CASSSTPVGLPGTDTQYF
TRBV4-1	TRBD1	TRBJ2-4	CASSQTIGTGGLAKNIQYF
TRBV24-1	.	TRBJ2-1	CATSALGLGSYNEQFF
TRBV7-6	TRBD2	TRBJ2-1	CASSPRFSGRDDNEQFF
TRBV6-5	.	TRBJ2-1	CASSYSSALAYNEQFF
TRBV11-2	TRBD2	TRBJ2-7	CASSLSGVSYEQYF
TRBV6-5	TRBD1	TRBJ1-2	CASSYGQENYGYTF
TRBV7-2	.	TRBJ1-4	CASSPGEATGFEKLFF
TRBV20-1	TRBD2	TRBJ2-1	CSASRGLAGVNEQFF
TRBV11-3	TRBD1	TRBJ2-6	CASSPRDRVPGANVLTF
TRBV3-1/TRBV3-2	.	TRBJ1-5	CASSQSNSNQPQHF
TRBV29-1	TRBD2	TRBJ2-1	CSAVGRELYNEQFF
TRBV7-2	TRBD1	TRBJ2-5	CASSATGGWETQYF
TRBV19	TRBD2	TRBJ2-7	CASSIAGGYEQYF
TRBV18	.	TRBJ1-3	CASSPLDSTGNTIYF
TRBV7-8	.	TRBJ2-1	CASSLVWRTGPSSYNEQFF
TRBV2	.	TRBJ2-7	CASSRQGFRFGF
TRBV5-1	TRBD2	TRBJ2-3	CASRRTSESTDTQYF
TRBV30	TRBD2	TRBJ2-1	CAWKGLTGSGLAGVYNEQFF
TRBV25-1	TRBD1	TRBJ1-6	CASSERGQLYNSPLHF
TRBV18	TRBD2	TRBJ2-5	CASSPGGSGSRETQYF
TRBV9	TRBD2	TRBJ2-2	CASSAREQREYPGELFF
TRBV30	.	TRBJ1-3	CAWSGRSGRAGNTIYF
TRBV28	.	TRBJ2-7	CASSSATQGLGYEQYF
TRBV7-2	TRBD2	TRBJ2-7	CASSLTSGTYEQYF
TRBV5-1	TRBD1	TRBJ1-4	CASSWDRREEKLFF
TRBV30	TRBD2	TRBJ2-3	CAWRSTLGGSGDTQYF
TRBV19	TRBD1	TRBJ2-1	CASSGGETGYHNEQFF
TRBV9	.	TRBJ2-3	CASSARHSPSTDTQYF
TRBV28	.	TRBJ1-1	CASSLEGKAFF
TRBV30	.	TRBJ1-3	CAWSMGGAASSGNTIYF
TRBV5-1	.	TRBJ1-1	CASSLEGLTEAFF
TRBV2	.	TRBJ1-3	CASSEQDTIYF
TRBV3-1/TRBV3-2	.	TRBJ1-3	CASSFGGNTIYF
TRBV24-1	.	TRBJ2-2	CATSDLRSGGDTGELFF
TRBV20-1	.	TRBJ2-1	CSARWDNEQFF
TRBV18	TRBD1	TRBJ1-5	CASSPGRQGGQPQHF
TRBV29-1	.	TRBJ1-4	CSAGLREKLFF
TRBV30	.	TRBJ2-5	CAWRWQGETQYF
TRBV7-2	TRBD1	TRBJ1-5	CASRGQSNQPQHF
TRBV24-1	TRBD2	TRBJ2-3	CATSDLGSGSTDTQYF
TRBV21-1	.	TRBJ2-2	CASSKPWGQFNTGELFF
TRBV4-2	.	TRBJ1-4	CASSLAHATNEKLFF
TRBV7-3	.	TRBJ2-1	CASSLTWDSGDNEQFF
TRBV27	TRBD2	TRBJ2-7	CASAATGTSGRRGYF
TRBV6-5	TRBD1	TRBJ2-7	CASSPDRGPYEQYF